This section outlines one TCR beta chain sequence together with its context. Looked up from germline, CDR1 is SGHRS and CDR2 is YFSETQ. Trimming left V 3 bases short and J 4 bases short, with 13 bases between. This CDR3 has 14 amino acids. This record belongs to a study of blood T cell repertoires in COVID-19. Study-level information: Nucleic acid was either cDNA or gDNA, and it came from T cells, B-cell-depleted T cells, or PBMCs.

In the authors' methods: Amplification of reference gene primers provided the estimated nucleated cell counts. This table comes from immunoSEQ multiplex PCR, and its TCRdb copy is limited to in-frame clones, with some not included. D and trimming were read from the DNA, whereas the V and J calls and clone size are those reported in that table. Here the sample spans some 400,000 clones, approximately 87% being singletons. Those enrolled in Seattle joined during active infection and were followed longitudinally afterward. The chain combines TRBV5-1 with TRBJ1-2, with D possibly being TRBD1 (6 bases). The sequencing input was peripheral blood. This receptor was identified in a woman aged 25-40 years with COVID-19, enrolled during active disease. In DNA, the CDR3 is TGCGCCAGCAGCTCCAGGACAGCTACCTATGGCTACACCTTC. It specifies CASSSRTATYGYTF.